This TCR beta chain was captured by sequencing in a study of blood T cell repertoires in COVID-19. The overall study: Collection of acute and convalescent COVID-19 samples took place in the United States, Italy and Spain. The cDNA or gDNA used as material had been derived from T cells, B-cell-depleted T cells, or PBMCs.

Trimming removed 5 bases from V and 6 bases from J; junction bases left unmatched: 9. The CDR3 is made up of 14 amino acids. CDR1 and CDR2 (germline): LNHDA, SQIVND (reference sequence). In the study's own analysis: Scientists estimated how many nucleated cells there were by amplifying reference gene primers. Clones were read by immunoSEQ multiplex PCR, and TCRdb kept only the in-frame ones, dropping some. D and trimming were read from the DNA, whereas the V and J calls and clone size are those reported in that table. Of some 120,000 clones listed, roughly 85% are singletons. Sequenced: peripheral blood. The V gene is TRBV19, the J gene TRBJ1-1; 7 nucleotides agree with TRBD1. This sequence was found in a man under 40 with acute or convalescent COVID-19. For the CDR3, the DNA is TGTGCCAGTAGTTGGGACAGCGCGCTATCTGAAGCTTTCTTT. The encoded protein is CASSWDSALSEAFF.